This is a list of T cell receptor beta chains from one sample in a study of shared clonotypes between healthy human individuals. Measured with immunoSEQ multiplex PCR; TCRdb has only the in-frame clones, and not every one. The profile covers 300,000 to 350,000 clones, with roughly 80% appearing a single time and under 11% taken by the ten largest. Material: memory CD4+ T cells sorted from blood. The receptors derive from a man aged 25 to 40 in good health. Both conserved end residues are part of each CDR3. A D gene is named only where the DNA matches it firmly. The size entry is marked missing in some rows and otherwise reads once, few, many or a size class.

clone_size	v_call	d_call	cdr3_length	j_call	cdr3_nt	cdr3_aa
once	TRBV7-2	TRBD2	14	TRBJ2-7	TGTGCCAGCAGTCGGGGGGGCGACCTCTACGAGCAGTACTTC	CASSRGGDLYEQYF
.	TRBV28	.	15	TRBJ1-5	TGTGCCAGCAGTTTGGGCCGTCTTGGGTGGGAGCCCCAGCATTTT	CASSLGRLGWEPQHF
.	TRBV4-2	.	16	TRBJ2-1	TGTGCCAGCAGCCAAGATATGGCTGGGATTTCCAATGAGCAGTTCTTC	CASSQDMAGISNEQFF
.	TRBV5-4	.	14	TRBJ2-6	TGTGCCAGCAGCTCCTATTCTGGGGCCAACGTCCTGACTTTC	CASSSYSGANVLTF
.	TRBV5-4	TRBD2	15	TRBJ2-7	TGTGCCAGCAGCGGGGGACTAGCGGGGTTCTACGAGCAGTACTTC	CASSGGLAGFYEQYF
few	TRBV28	.	12	TRBJ1-2	TGTGCCAGCAGTTTGGGGGATGATGGCTACACCTTC	CASSLGDDGYTF
.	TRBV11-3	.	13	TRBJ1-4	TGTGCCAGCAGGGGTGGGGCTTGGGAAAAACTGTTTTTT	CASRGGAWEKLFF
few	TRBV18	TRBD2	15	TRBJ2-1	TGTGCCAGCTCACCGACTAGCGGTATGTCGAATGAGCAGTTCTTC	CASSPTSGMSNEQFF
.	TRBV6-6	.	16	TRBJ2-1	TGTGCCAGCAGTTACAGGGTTGTAAGCTCCTACAATGAGCAGTTCTTC	CASSYRVVSSYNEQFF
.	TRBV5-5	TRBD2	15	TRBJ2-1	TGTGCCAGCAGCTTAGCGGGAGTATCCTACAATGAGCAGTTCTTC	CASSLAGVSYNEQFF
few	TRBV10-2	.	11	TRBJ2-3	TGCGCCAGCAGTTCGAAGGTCACGCAGTATTTT	CASSSKVTQYF
few	TRBV7-2	TRBD1	14	TRBJ2-1	TGTGCCAGCAGCCACGGGACAGGGGGGAATGAGCAGTTCTTC	CASSHGTGGNEQFF
.	TRBV11-2	TRBD2	15	TRBJ2-1	TGTGCCAGCAGCCCACCCGGGAGGTTTTACAATGAGCAGTTCTTC	CASSPPGRFYNEQFF
once	TRBV5-4	.	12	TRBJ2-1	TGTGCCAGCAGCTTGGCAGACAATGAGCAGTTCTTC	CASSLADNEQFF
.	TRBV5-1	.	16	TRBJ2-1	TGCGCCAGCAGCCTACTTGGGACGGACGCTCGCAATGAGCAGTTCTTC	CASSLLGTDARNEQFF
few	TRBV9	TRBD2	17	TRBJ2-3	TGTGCCAGCAGCAGGGCAAAGCGGGAGATTCTTACAGATACGCAGTATTTT	CASSRAKREILTDTQYF